This TCR beta chain emerged from a study of cytomegalovirus exposure and HLA in healthy donors (dated by TCRdb to 2017 to 2019). Background on the whole study: In an earlier analysis of under 750 of the donors, 276 Gb of sequence data and 90 million to 120 million unique TCR beta sequences from some 170 million T cells were reported. The T cell repertoires of several hundred subjects were profiled by immunosequencing and related to cytomegalovirus serostatus. The study combined high-throughput TCR immunosequencing, statistical association of individual TCRs with disease status, and machine learning to predict cytomegalovirus infection status. The number of typed donors differed by locus: 629-630 for A, B, C, DRB1 and DQB1; some 500 for DQA1; approximately 610 for DPA1; and roughly 450 for DPB1. Roughly five DR-DQ haplotypes were handled as single units for association and clustering, since linkage in the cohort was strong. In a later genetic analysis, genome-wide SNP genotypes for about 55% of the roughly 700 donors were used, and that subset was treated as a discovery cohort. All discovery cohort repertoires had been generated using a single sequencing platform. Donor age, sex, ethnicity and CMV serostatus were compiled alongside the repertoire data. A later analysis re-analyzed previously published TCR beta repertoires from roughly 630 donors and added high-resolution HLA genotyping to study TCR occurrence patterns. A separate validation cohort of over a hundred different subjects was used in addition to the roughly 670-subject first cohort. Rather than using new phenotypic data, the later analysis identified candidate immune exposures from TCR beta sequences and from how often those sequences occurred across donors. An earlier analysis of around 580 of the donors used high-throughput TCR beta sequencing to judge whether each TCR beta V gene segment behaved as functional or pseudogenic. HLA typing included class I and class II loci at four-digit resolution. On average, roughly 240,000 unique TCR beta nucleotide sequences were sequenced per donor among 398 genotyped donors of the cohort, with roughly 18% of those sequences being non-productive. An early release that covered 500 to 800 HLA-typed donors contained around 330 gigabases of sequencing data and tens of millions of unique TCR sequences. The study was designed to test whether signatures of past pathogen exposure could be identified by cataloging public T cell receptors. Of the 300 to 450 genotyped donors, more than 75% were placed in the genetic ancestry cluster associated with self-reported Caucasian donors. Findings and caveats that apply to the study as a whole: HLA typing was unavailable for some donors at each locus, so association tests used only the typed subset. When HLA alleles, especially DR and DQ, strongly co-occurred, TCR associations were difficult to assign to individual alleles. Only TCR beta chains were sequenced in this cohort, and the absence of alpha or paired-chain data limited detectable features. In a later analysis, HLA-associated TCR beta chains were found to be more clonally expanded and to have lower generation probabilities than equally common non-associated chains. Compared with the roughly 670-donor mean, donors in an Asian-associated ancestry cluster had fewer N-insertions in productive TCRs, according to a later genetic analysis. A later analysis found that most CMV-associated TCR beta chains appeared HLA-restricted, with HLA associations seemingly driven largely by CMV exposure. At a false discovery rate of 0.05, a later analysis linked 15,000 to 20,000 TCR beta sequences to specific HLA alleles. The sequencing pipeline was judged likely to have produced a cluster of highly shared sequence variants as a technical artifact. Most TCR sequences were seen in very few donors, while some public TCRs were found in many individuals. Roughly uniform sequencing depth across donors was assumed in presence/absence analyses, although this assumption may not hold. The study gave a list of 150 to 200 TCR beta chains associated with cytomegalovirus. V-gene and J-gene trimming of TCR beta chains was associated with a missense DCLRE1C variant in a later genetic analysis, and the association was replicated in an independent cohort. According to a later analysis, TCR association rates differed among HLA loci, with DRB1 alleles showing the most associated TCRs and HLA-C alleles showing the fewest. Linkage disequilibrium might explain the correlated functional status among segregating V segments, but an unknown experimental factor could not be ruled out. The only immune exposure information available for the cohort was CMV serostatus. Because counts were too low, 15 to 20 rarely observed V segments, including chromosome 9 orphons, were excluded from the earlier analysis of 587 of the donors. In vitro tests confirmed that a few of the cytomegalovirus-associated TCR beta chains recognize cytomegalovirus antigens. A later analysis reported that several top co-occurrence clusters appeared linked to parvovirus B19, influenza, CMV and Epstein-Barr virus. The authors suggested that the approach could potentially be generalized to other disease states and immunological phenotypes. In both the original and validation cohorts, the classifier was reported to diagnose cytomegalovirus status with high specificity and sensitivity. The 87-base-pair reads could not distinguish some IMGT-functional V segments, including TRBV6-2 and TRBV6-3, so those segments were excluded. In an earlier analysis of about 540 of the donors, most TCR beta V segments were observed in productive rearrangements about 87% or about 30% of the time, broadly matching IMGT annotations. A further reported finding was that TCR beta sequences accurately predicted the HLA-A and HLA-B alleles for most subjects in the first cohort.

As regards this clone: What this receptor recognizes is not known. Qualities for individual bases were not recorded, and no much larger clone is one base off.

To prepare the library, the immunoSEQ multiplex PCR assay was applied. A mixture of 60 forward primers for TCR Vbeta segments and 13 reverse primers for TCR Jbeta segments was used in the multiplex PCR. A multiplex PCR assay on genomic DNA amplified the CDR3 region of rearranged TCR beta genes. Amplified TCR beta libraries were sequenced as 87-base-pair reads on the Illumina HiSeq System. From the authors' description of their analysis: A later analysis counted approximately 84 million unique TCR beta chains across the 666 repertoires, and around 9.9 million of these chains were shared by at least two donors. Raw reads were error-corrected and collapsed into unique sequences with a nearest-neighbor algorithm that merged closely related sequences to remove PCR and sequencing errors. V, D and J gene segments were assigned by aligning CDR3 sequences to IMGT reference sequences. For a sequence to be retained, at least a six-nucleotide match to both a V gene segment and a J gene segment was required. Rearrangements were called productive when the CDR3 lacked stop codons and stayed in frame with V and J; all others were non-productive. Following IMGT convention, CDR3 was defined as the stretch from the second conserved V-encoded cysteine to the conserved J-encoded phenylalanine. The earlier analysis of 587 of the donors excluded sequences that lacked an unambiguous match to a single V gene segment. In an earlier analysis of approximately 610 of the donors, V segments were called functional above 56.7% productive rearrangements and were called segregating when the between-donor standard deviation exceeded 5%. To diagnose cytomegalovirus status from the catalog of TCR beta chain sequences, a statistical classification framework was built. In a later analysis, V and J genes were assigned by comparing TCR nucleotide sequences against IMGT/GENE-DB human TR gene sequences. Using the TCRdist pipeline, a later analysis assigned CDR3 sequences along with most-parsimonious VDJ recombination scenarios. In a later analysis, each TCR beta chain was defined by its CDR3 amino acid sequence together with its V-gene family, and reads lacking a unique V-gene family were excluded. As a way to deal with suspected cross-contamination and a sequencing artifact, a later analysis dropped hundreds of nucleotide sequences that were highly shared and had low generation probability. In a later analysis, a clonal expansion index for each public chain was calculated from normalized within-repertoire ranks of inferred template counts. In a later analysis, generation probabilities were computed using a VDJ recombination model fitted to out-of-frame rearrangements, and the results were checked against IGoR. Hypergeometric tests were used in a later analysis to score TCR-TCR, TCR-HLA and TCR-CMV co-occurrence, with a repertoire-size bias correction applied to the TCR pairs. In a later analysis, false discovery rates were estimated by permuting HLA or CMV assignments 20 times. In a later analysis, co-occurring TCRs were grouped using DBSCAN, and TCRdist sequence similarity was added for clustering within HLA-allele-positive subsets. For co-occurrence clustering, repertoires with fewer than 30,000 or more than 120,000 public chains were excluded, along with roughly 5 repertoires with anomalous nucleotide sharing. In its TCRdb copy, this immuneACCESS table keeps in-frame sequences only and misses some clones. Where compared with another copy, unresolved V genes explain less than half of these, and the others have no known cause. The DNA gave D and trimming, while V, J and clone size come from that table. Across this sample there are around 200,000 clones, with roughly 89% seen only once. Jointly, the top ten make up around 1% of the sample.

The cohort was made up of hundreds of healthy bone marrow donors. All cohort members were sampled while nominally healthy, although unrecorded immune exposures were likely present. The donor was CMV seronegative and was included in the group of 352 seronegative cohort members. Every donor gave a peripheral blood sample, and the peripheral blood mononuclear cells from that sample were used for TCR beta sequencing. The Qiagen DNeasy Blood Extraction Kit was used to extract genomic DNA from the blood cell samples. CDR1 and CDR2 were assigned from the germline V gene as SGHNT and YENEEA. Unmatched junction bases come to 6, with V trimmed by 1 base and J by 4 bases. Including cysteine and phenylalanine, the CDR3 has 15 amino acids. Just CDR3 DNA is preserved here, 45 bases in frame from base 1.

The chain joins TRBV11-3 to TRBJ1-1; TRBD1 aligns with 7 central bases. The sample taken for sequencing was PBMCs. The sequence came from a woman younger than 35 in good health and CMV-seronegative. The CDR3 amino acid sequence is: CASSLGQGRSTEAFF. The nucleotide sequence reads as follows: TGTGCCAGCAGCTTAGGACAGGGACGGAGCACTGAAGCTTTCTTT.